This record looks at one T cell receptor (beta chain) sequence and its context. The sample holds a few counts of this clonotype. Its cognate antigen has yet to be identified. Base qualities are missing; no much larger clone stands one base away. This specimen belongs to a study of blood T cells in healthy people across ages (dated by TCRdb to between 2014 and 2017). Looking at the study overall: In model experiments, roughly one uniquely barcoded TCR beta cDNA molecule per two T cells was captured by template switching. To track age-related changes in TCR beta repertoire diversity, the study relied on deep sequencing normalized with unique cDNA molecular identifiers. The donors were divided into four age groups: young (average about 15 years), middle-aged (about 40), aged (about 60) and long-lived (82). For two donors (one aged 18 to 29 and one aged 80 or older), the study analyzed two additional independent replicas of 1 million unique cDNA reads from the same blood draw. To avoid experimental bias, donors of different ages were randomly spread across the sequencing lanes. Study-wide conclusions, independent of this receptor: Observed TCR beta diversity correlated strongly with the percentage of naive T cells measured by flow cytometry. Bulk unsorted PBMC profiling prevented conclusive comparison of naive and antigen-experienced compartments. Compared with the aged group, the long-lived group had more naive CD4+ T cells, fewer expanded clones and increased TCR diversity, suggesting age selection. Total diversity estimates from one million sequenced T cells were considered lower bounds and underestimates. The CMV infection status of donors was not known, potentially confounding age-related changes in expanded clonotypes. As age increased, observed TCR beta diversity per million T cells dropped in a roughly linear way, and a significant reduction was already evident by age 40.

Reading from cysteine to phenylalanine, the CDR3 counts 14 amino acids. CDR3 DNA only is kept here, 42 bases in frame from base 1. V loses 4 bases at its end and J loses 10 bases; junction bases beyond the gene matches: 8. Sequences SQVTM (CDR1) and ANQGSEA (CDR2) are obtained from the germline V gene. Donors were under 40 systemically healthy Caucasian individuals from Russia aged 6 to 90 years. Each donor gave 8 to 10 milliliters of peripheral blood, drawn into EDTA-treated Vacutainer tubes. PBMCs were isolated by Ficoll-Paque density-gradient centrifugation, with at least 6 million obtained per sample. Trizol reagent was used to extract total RNA from PBMCs, with at least 5 micrograms per sample. For every donor, an aliquot of PBMCs went through flow cytometry to measure the percentages of naive CD45RAhigh/CD27high T cells. Library generation was performed with 5' RACE. The sample was run on an Illumina HiSeq 2500. A second PCR of about 6 to 11 cycles was performed with a sample-barcoded 5' primer and a J-beta primer mix. A template-switch 5' adaptor carrying 12 random nucleotides introduced a unique molecular identifier onto each TCR beta cDNA molecule. Each sample yielded at least 2.5 million CDR3-containing paired-end reads. First-strand cDNA synthesis was performed from all RNA using the Mint cDNA synthesis kit, with priming by a TRBC-specific oligonucleotide. After uracil-DNA glycosylase treatment, a first 18-cycle PCR used universal primers M1SS and BC2_uni_R on all cDNA. Concerning the study's data processing: Each sample was normalized by randomly selecting 1 million high-quality reads, each carrying a distinct molecular identifier. Instead of being binned into consensus sequences, reads with shared molecular identifiers were discarded. CDR3 identification, clonotype clustering and error correction used MiTCR with a Q25 quality threshold and the strictest error-elimination algorithm. A nonparametric unseen species model using Euler transformation provided a lower-bound estimate of total TCR beta diversity. The public reads were reprocessed in TCRdb via fastp at Q25 and MiXCR, keeping in-frame beta chains. Rows with a matching CDR3 protein are joined into one entry that keeps the most common DNA and genes. The V and J calls were determined by TCRdb, not by the authors. Present in this sample are about 1.8 million distinct CDR3 sequences, 40% to 55% of which were seen just once. Over 2% of the sample belongs to the ten largest clones.

This clonotype was obtained from a woman aged 40 to 50 in good health. This chain is built from TRBV29-1 and TRBJ2-1, with 12 junctional bases fitting TRBD2. The source material was blood. CDR3 reads: CSVVATSGGGEQFF. The sequence in DNA is TGCAGCGTTGTAGCGACTAGCGGGGGCGGGGAGCAGTTCTTC.